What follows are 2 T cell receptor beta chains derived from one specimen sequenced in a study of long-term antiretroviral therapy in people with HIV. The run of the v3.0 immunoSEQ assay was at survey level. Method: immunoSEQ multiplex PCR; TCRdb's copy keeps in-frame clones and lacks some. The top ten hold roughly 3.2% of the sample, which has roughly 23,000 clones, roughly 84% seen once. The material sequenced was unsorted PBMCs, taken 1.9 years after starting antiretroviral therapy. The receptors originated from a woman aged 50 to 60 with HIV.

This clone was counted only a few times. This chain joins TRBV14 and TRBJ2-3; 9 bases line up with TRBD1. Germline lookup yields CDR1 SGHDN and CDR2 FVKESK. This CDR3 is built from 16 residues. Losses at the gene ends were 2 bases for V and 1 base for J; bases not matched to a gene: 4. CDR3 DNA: TGTGCCAGCAGCCAATGGGACAGGGCGGGCACAGATACGCAGTATTTT. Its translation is CASSQWDRAGTDTQYF. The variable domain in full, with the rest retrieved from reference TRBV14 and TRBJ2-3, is EAGVTQFPSHSVIEKGQTVTLRCDPISGHDNLYWYRRVMGKEIKFLLHFVKESKQDESGMPNNRFLAERTGGTYSTLKVQPAELEDSGVYFCASSQWDRAGTDTQYFGPGTRLTVL.

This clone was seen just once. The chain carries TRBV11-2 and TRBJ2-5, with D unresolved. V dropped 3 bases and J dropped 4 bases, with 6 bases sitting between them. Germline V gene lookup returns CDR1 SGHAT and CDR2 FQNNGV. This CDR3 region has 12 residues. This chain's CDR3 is CASSLVGETQYF. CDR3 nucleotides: TGTGCCAGCAGCTTGGTGGGAGAGACCCAGTACTTC.